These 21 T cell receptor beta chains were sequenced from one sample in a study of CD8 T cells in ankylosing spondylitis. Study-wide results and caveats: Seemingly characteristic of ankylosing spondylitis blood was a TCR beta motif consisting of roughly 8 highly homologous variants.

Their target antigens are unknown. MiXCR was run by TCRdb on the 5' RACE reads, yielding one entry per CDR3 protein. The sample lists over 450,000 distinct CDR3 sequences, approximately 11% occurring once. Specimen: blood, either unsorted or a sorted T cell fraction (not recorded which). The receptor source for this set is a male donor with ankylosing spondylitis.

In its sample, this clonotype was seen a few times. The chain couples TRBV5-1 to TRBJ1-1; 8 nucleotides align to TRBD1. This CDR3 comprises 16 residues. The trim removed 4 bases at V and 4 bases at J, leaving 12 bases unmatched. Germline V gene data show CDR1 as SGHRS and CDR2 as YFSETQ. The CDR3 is CASSPSPGQGSTEAFF. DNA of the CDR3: TGCGCCAGCAGCCCTTCTCCTGGACAGGGAAGCACTGAAGCTTTCTTT.

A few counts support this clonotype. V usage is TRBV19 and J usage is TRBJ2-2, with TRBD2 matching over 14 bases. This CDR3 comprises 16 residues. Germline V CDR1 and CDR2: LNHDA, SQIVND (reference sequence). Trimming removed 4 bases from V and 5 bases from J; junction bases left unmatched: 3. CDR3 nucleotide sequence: TGTGCCAGTAGTAAGGGACTAGCGGGAGTTACCGGGGAGCTGTTTTTT. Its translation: CASSKGLAGVTGELFF.

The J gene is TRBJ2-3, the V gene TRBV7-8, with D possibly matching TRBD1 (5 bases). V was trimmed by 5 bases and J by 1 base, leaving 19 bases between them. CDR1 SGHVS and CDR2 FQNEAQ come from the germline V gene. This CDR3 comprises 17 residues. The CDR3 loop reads CASSLTQVQLGTDTQYF. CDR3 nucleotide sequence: TGTGCCAGCAGCCTCACACAGGTACAACTTGGCACAGATACGCAGTATTTT.

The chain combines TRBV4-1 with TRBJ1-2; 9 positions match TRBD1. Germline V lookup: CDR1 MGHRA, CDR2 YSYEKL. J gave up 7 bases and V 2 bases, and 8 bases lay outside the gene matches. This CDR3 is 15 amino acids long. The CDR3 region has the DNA TGCGCCAGCAGCCAATTGGACAGGGGAAATTGTGGCTACACCTTC. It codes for CASSQLDRGNCGYTF.

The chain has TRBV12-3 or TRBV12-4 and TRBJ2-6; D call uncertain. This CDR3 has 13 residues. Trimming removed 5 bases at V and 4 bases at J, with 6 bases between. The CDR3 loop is CASSPIGANVLTF. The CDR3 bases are TGTGCCAGCAGTCCAATCGGGGCCAACGTCCTGACTTTC.

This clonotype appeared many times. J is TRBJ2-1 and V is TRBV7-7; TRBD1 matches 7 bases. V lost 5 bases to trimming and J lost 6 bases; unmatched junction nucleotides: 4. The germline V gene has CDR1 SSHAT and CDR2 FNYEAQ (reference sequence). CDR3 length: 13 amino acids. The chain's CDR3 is CASSPYRGNEQFF. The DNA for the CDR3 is TGTGCCAGCAGCCCATACAGGGGCAATGAGCAGTTCTTC. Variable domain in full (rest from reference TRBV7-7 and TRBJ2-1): GAGVSQSPRYKVTKRGQDVTLRCDPISSHATLYWYQQALGQGPEFLTYFNYEAQPDKSGLPSDRFSAERPEGSISTLTIQRTEQRDSAMYRCASSPYRGNEQFFGPGTRLTVL.

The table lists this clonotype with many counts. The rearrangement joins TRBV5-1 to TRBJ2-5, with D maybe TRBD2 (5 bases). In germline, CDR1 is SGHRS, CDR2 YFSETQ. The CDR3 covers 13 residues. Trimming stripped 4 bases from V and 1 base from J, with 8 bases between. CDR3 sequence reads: CASSRGIQETQYF. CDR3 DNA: TGCGCCAGCAGCAGAGGGATCCAAGAGACCCAGTACTTC.

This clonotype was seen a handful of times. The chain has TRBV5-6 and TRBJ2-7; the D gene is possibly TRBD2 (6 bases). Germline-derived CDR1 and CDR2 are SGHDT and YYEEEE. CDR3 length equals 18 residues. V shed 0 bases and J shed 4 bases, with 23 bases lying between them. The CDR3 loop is CASSLEATLGGVVYEQYF. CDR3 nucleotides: TGTGCCAGCAGCTTGGAGGCGACTTTAGGCGGGGTAGTTTACGAGCAGTACTTC.

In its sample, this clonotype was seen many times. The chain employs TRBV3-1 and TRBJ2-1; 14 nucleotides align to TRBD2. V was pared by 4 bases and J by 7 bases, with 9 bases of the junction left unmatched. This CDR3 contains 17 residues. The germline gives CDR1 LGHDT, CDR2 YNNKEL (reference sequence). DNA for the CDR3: TGTGCCAGCAGCCCGAAGGACGGGACTAGCGGGAGAAATGAGCAGTTCTTC. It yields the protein CASSPKDGTSGRNEQFF.

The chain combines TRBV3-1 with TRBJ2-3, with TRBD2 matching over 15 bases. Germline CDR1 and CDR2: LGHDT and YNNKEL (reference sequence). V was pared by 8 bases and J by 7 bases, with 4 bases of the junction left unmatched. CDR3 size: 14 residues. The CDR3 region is CASGLAGGPNTQYF. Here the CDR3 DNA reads TGTGCCAGCGGACTAGCGGGAGGGCCAAATACGCAGTATTTT.

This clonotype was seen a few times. The CDR3 DNA is TGTGCCAGTACCATGATGGGATCTAGCGTTAATGAGCAGTTCTTC. This codes for CASTMMGSSVNEQFF. This sequence joins TRBV19 and TRBJ2-1, with TRBD2 as a possible D gene (6 bases). Trimming pared 7 bases from V and 7 bases from J, leaving 20 bases between. The CDR3 length is 15 residues. CDR1 is LNHDA, CDR2 SQIVND, per germline (reference sequence).

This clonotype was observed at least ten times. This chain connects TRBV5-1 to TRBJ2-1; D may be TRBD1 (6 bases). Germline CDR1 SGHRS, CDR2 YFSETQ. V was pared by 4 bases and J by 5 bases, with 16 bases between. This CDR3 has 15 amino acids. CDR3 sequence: CASSISGQINNEQFF. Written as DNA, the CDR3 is TGCGCCAGCAGCATCAGCGGACAGATAAACAATGAGCAGTTCTTC.

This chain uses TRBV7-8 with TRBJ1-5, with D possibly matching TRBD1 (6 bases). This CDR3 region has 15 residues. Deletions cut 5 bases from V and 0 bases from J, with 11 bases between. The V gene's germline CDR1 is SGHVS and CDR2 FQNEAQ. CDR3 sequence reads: CASSLGQPSNQPQHF. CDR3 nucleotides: TGTGCCAGCAGCCTTGGACAGCCTAGCAATCAGCCCCAGCATTTT. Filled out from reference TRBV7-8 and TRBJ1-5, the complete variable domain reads GAGVSQSPRYKVAKRGQDVALRCDPISGHVSLFWYQQALGQGPEFLTYFQNEAQLDKSGLPSDRFFAERPEGSVSTLKIQRTQQEDSAVYLCASSLGQPSNQPQHFGDGTRLSIL.

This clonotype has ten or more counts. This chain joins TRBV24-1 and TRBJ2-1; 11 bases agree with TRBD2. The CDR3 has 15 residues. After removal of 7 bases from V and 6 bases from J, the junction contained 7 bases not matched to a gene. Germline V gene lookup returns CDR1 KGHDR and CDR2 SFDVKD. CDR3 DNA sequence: TGTGCCACCAGACCGGGACTAGCGGATACCAATGAGCAGTTCTTC. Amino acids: CATRPGLADTNEQFF.

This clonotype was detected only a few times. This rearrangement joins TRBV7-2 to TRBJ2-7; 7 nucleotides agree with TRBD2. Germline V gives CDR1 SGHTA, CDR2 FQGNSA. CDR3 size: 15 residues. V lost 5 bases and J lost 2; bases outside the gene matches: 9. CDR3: CASSRPGGGTYEQYF. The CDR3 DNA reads TGTGCCAGCAGCCGCCCCGGCGGGGGTACCTACGAGCAGTACTTC.

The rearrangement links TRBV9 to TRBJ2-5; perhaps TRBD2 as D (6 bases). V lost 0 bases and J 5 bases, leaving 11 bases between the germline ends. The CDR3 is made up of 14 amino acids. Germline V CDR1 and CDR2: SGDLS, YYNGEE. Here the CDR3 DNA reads TGTGCCAGCAGCGTAGGCCCGGAGGGGGAGACCCAGTACTTC. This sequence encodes CASSVGPEGETQYF.

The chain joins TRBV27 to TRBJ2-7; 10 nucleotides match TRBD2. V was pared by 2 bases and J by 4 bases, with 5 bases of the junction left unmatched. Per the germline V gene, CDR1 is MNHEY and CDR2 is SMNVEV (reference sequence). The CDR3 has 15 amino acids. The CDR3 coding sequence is TGTGCCAGCAGTTTACTAGCGGGAGTTGGTTACGAGCAGTACTTC. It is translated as CASSLLAGVGYEQYF.

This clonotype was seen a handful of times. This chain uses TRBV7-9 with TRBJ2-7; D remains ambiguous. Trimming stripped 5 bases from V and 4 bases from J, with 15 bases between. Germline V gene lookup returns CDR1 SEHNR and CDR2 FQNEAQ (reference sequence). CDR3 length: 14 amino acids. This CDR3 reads CASSPSVHQYEQYV. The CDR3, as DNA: TGTGCCAGCAGCCCCAGCGTCCACCAATACGAGCAGTACGTC.

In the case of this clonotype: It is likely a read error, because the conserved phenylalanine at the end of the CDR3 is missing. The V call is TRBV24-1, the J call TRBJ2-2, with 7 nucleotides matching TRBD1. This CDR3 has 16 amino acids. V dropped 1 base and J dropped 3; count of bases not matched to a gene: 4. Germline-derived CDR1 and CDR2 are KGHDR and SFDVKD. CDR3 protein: CATSDLRGQDTGELFS. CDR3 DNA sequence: TGTGCCACCAGTGATTTAAGGGGGCAGGACACCGGGGAGCTGTTTTCT.

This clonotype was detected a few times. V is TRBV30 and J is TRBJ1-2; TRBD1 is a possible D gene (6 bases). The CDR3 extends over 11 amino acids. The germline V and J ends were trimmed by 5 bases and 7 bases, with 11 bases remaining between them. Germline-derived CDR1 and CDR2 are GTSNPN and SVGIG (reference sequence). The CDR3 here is CAWGGLGGYTF. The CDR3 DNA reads TGTGCCTGGGGGGGGCTCGGTGGCTACACCTTC.

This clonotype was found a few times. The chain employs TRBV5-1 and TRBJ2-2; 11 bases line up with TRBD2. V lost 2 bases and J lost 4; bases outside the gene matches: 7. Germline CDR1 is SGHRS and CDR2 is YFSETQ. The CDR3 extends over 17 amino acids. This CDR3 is CASSLNPSGRSTGELFF. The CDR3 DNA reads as TGCGCCAGCAGCTTAAATCCTAGCGGGAGGTCCACCGGGGAGCTGTTTTTT.